The next 20 T cell receptor beta chains were all read from a single sample in a study of control samples from healthy donors and cancer patients. The table came from immunoSEQ multiplex PCR; TCRdb's copy has only in-frame clones and leaves some out. Of tens of thousands of clones listed, approximately 87% were seen once; the top ten hold 45% to 50%. The sample was blood. The origin of the receptors is a man aged 55 to 70 in good health.

This rearrangement joins TRBV5-6 to TRBJ1-5, with TRBD1 matching 8 bases. The CDR3 extends over 16 amino acids. V gave up 4 bases and J gave up 0 bases; unmatched junction bases: 6. The germline V gene has CDR1 SGHDT and CDR2 YYEEEE. This CDR3 is CASSPGTGHSNQPQHF. In DNA form, the CDR3 reads TGTGCCAGCAGCCCTGGGACAGGACATAGCAATCAGCCCCAGCATTTT.

The chain joins TRBV6-6 to TRBJ1-1, with D unresolved. Germline V lookup: CDR1 MNHNY, CDR2 SVGAGI (reference sequence). Trimming stripped 6 bases from V and 1 base from J, with 9 bases between. The CDR3 length is 13 residues. CDR3 DNA sequence: TGTGCCAGCAGCTTCAAGAAGAACACTGAAGCTTTCTTT. It is translated as CASSFKKNTEAFF.

The V and J genes are TRBV6-5 and TRBJ1-1; D is unclear. V lost 0 bases to trimming and J lost 4 bases, with 9 bases between them. The CDR3 is 14 residues long. Germline V lookup: CDR1 MNHEY, CDR2 SVGAGI. The CDR3 nucleotides are TGTGCCAGCAGTTACTCCCGGCAGATCACTGAAGCTTTCTTT. Protein: CASSYSRQITEAFF.

The chain links TRBV18 to TRBJ2-7; the match to TRBD1 covers 9 bases. V dropped 6 bases and J dropped 3; count of bases not matched to a gene: 9. Germline CDR1 KGHSH, CDR2 LQKENI. The CDR3 has 15 residues. The chain's CDR3 is CASSQRTGANYEQYF. The CDR3, as DNA: TGTGCCAGCTCCCAAAGGACAGGGGCTAACTACGAGCAGTACTTC.

The chain recombines TRBV7-2 with TRBJ2-5, with TRBD2 matching 7 bases. Germline CDR1 and CDR2: SGHTA and FQGNSA. This CDR3 spans 13 amino acids. Unmatched junction bases numbered 1, after V lost 5 bases and J lost 1 base. CDR3 region: CASSRGVQETQYF. The CDR3, as DNA: TGTGCCAGCAGCCGGGGGGTCCAAGAGACCCAGTACTTC. Drawing the rest from reference TRBV7-2 and TRBJ2-5, the complete variable domain is GAGVSQSPSNKVTEKGKDVELRCDPISGHTALYWYRQSLGQGLEFLIYFQGNSAPDKSGLPSDRFSAERTGGSVSTLTIQRTQQEDSAVYLCASSRGVQETQYFGPGTRLLVL.

The V gene is TRBV19, the J gene TRBJ1-1; D remains unclear. V dropped 3 bases and J dropped 0 bases, with 11 bases sitting between them. The CDR3 totals 15 residues. In germline, CDR1 is LNHDA, CDR2 SQIVND (reference sequence). DNA for the CDR3: TGTGCCAGTAGTATCGGTGTGGGAATGAACACTGAAGCTTTCTTT. Encoded protein: CASSIGVGMNTEAFF.

The rearrangement uses TRBV30 and TRBJ2-5, with D possibly being TRBD1 (5 bases). Germline CDR1 reads GTSNPN; CDR2 reads SVGIG (reference sequence). V lost 0 bases and J lost 4, with 6 bases in between. The CDR3 has 12 residues. DNA for the CDR3: TGTGCCTGGAGTGTCCAGGGAGAGACCCAGTACTTC. Translated: CAWSVQGETQYF.

The table lists this clone with a count of one. This chain links TRBV4-3 with TRBJ2-2, with D perhaps TRBD1 (6 bases). The CDR3 extends over 16 amino acids. The V end lost 2 bases, the J end lost 6 bases, and 16 bases lay between the germline ends. Germline CDR1 reads LGHNA; CDR2 reads YSLEER. The CDR3, as DNA: TGCGCCAGCAGCCAATTACCAGGGGTTGGCGCCGGGGAGCTGTTTTTT. It codes for CASSQLPGVGAGELFF.

The chain joins TRBV6-6 to TRBJ1-1; 11 bases are shared with TRBD1. This CDR3 contains 14 residues. With 4 bases clipped from V and 3 bases from J, the junction kept 1 base outside the gene matches. CDR1 and CDR2 from the germline V gene are MNHNY and SVGAGI (reference sequence). CDR3 nucleotides: TGTGCCAGCAGTTGGACAGGGGGCGACACTGAAGCTTTCTTT. Its protein product is CASSWTGGDTEAFF.

The V and J genes are TRBV4-1 and TRBJ2-5, with 9 positions matching TRBD2. The J segment lost 5 bases and the V segment lost 1 base, leaving 8 bases of the junction unmatched. CDR3 length equals 16 residues. Germline loops: CDR1 MGHRA, CDR2 YSYEKL. The CDR3 spells CASSQGVASGIETQYF. The CDR3 DNA is TGCGCCAGCAGCCAAGGCGTCGCTAGCGGGATCGAGACCCAGTACTTC.

This rearrangement joins TRBV5-1 to TRBJ2-7; either TRBD1 or TRBD2 may fit D (5 bases each). This CDR3 comprises 15 residues. CDR1 and CDR2 from the germline V gene are SGHRS and YFSETQ. Trimming took off 0 bases at V and 6 bases at J, with 16 bases between the two ends. The CDR3 spells CASSLDPGLAGEQYF. The DNA of the CDR3 is TGCGCCAGCAGCTTGGATCCGGGGCTAGCCGGCGAGCAGTACTTC.

The chain carries TRBV9 and TRBJ2-3; tentative D call: TRBD1 (6 bases). Germline V CDR1 and CDR2: SGDLS, YYNGEE. Deletions cut 5 bases from V and 2 bases from J, with 9 bases between. The CDR3 sequence is 13 residues long. This CDR3 reads CASSYRDTDTQYF. DNA of the CDR3: TGTGCCAGCAGTTACAGGGACACAGATACGCAGTATTTT.

The genes are TRBV19 and TRBJ2-1; no clear D gene. CDR3 length: 14 residues. Per the germline V gene, CDR1 is LNHDA and CDR2 is SQIVND (reference sequence). With 6 bases removed from V and 0 bases from J, the gap between germline ends came to 9 bases. The CDR3 region is CASRKTSSYNEQFF. CDR3 sequence (DNA): TGTGCCAGTAGAAAAACGTCCTCCTACAATGAGCAGTTCTTC.

This clone was observed once. This chain uses TRBV6-5 with TRBJ2-7; 8 nucleotides agree with TRBD2. Germline-derived CDR1 and CDR2 are MNHEY and SVGAGI. CDR3 length: 14 residues. J lost 2 bases, V lost 3 bases, and 3 bases had no gene match. CDR3 amino acids: CASSYTGGPYEQYF. The CDR3 DNA reads TGTGCCAGCAGTTATACGGGAGGGCCCTACGAGCAGTACTTC.

This clone was detected ten times or more. The chain has TRBV30 and TRBJ2-1, with D perhaps matching TRBD1 (6 bases). Trimming took 2 bases from V and 6 from J, leaving 11 bases between them. The germline CDR1 and CDR2 sequences are GTSNPN and SVGIG (reference sequence). This CDR3 spans 13 amino acids. The CDR3 region has the DNA TGTGCCTGGAGTAGGCTAGGGGGCAATGAGCAGTTCTTC. It translates to CAWSRLGGNEQFF. The whole variable domain, remainder taken from reference TRBV30 and TRBJ2-1, is SQTIHQWPATLVQPVGSPLSLECTVEGTSNPNLYWYRQAAGRGLQLLFYSVGIGQISSEVPQNLSASRPQDRQFILSSKKLLLSDSGFYLCAWSRLGGNEQFFGPGTRLTVL.

CDR3 coding DNA: TGTGCCAGCAGCTATAACAGCGGGGGGGCCTTTAGAGAGCAGTACTTC. Protein sequence: CASSYNSGGAFREQYF. V is TRBV7-9 and J is TRBJ2-5, with 10 bases identical to TRBD2. V trimming: 4 bases; J trimming: 11 bases; junction bases outside the gene matches: 16. This CDR3 is 16 amino acids long. Germline V CDR1 and CDR2: SEHNR, FQNEAQ (reference sequence).

This rearrangement joins TRBV27 to TRBJ1-5, with D uncertain. In germline, CDR1 is MNHEY, CDR2 SMNVEV (reference sequence). The CDR3 is made up of 15 amino acids. The germline V and J ends were trimmed by 5 bases and 1 base, with 12 bases remaining between them. In DNA, the CDR3 is TGTGCCAGCAGTCTCACAGTGGGAAGCAATCAGCCCCAGCATTTT. Translated, it gives CASSLTVGSNQPQHF.

This chain links TRBV5-1 with TRBJ1-2, with TRBD1 matching 8 bases. With 5 bases clipped from V and 4 bases from J, the junction kept 10 bases outside the gene matches. The CDR3 is made up of 15 amino acids. Germline loops: CDR1 SGHRS, CDR2 YFSETQ. CDR3 in amino acids: CASSLGTGSSYGYTF. DNA for the CDR3: TGCGCCAGCAGTCTCGGGACAGGATCGTCCTATGGCTACACCTTC.

This rearrangement joins TRBV6-5 to TRBJ2-3; D unresolved. The V gene lost 2 bases and the J gene lost 1 base, with 10 bases spanning the gap. Germline-derived CDR1 and CDR2 are MNHEY and SVGAGI. CDR3 length equals 15 residues. The DNA for the CDR3 is TGTGCCAGCAGTTACGGTCGGCCAGGCACAGATACGCAGTATTTT. This encodes CASSYGRPGTDTQYF.

This clone was detected only once. The CDR3 region is CASSYVGLAGRLSSYNEQFF. The CDR3 DNA follows: TGTGCCAGCAGTTACGTAGGACTAGCGGGGCGACTGAGCTCCTACAATGAGCAGTTCTTC. The chain links TRBV6-2 or TRBV6-3 to TRBJ2-1; 12 nucleotides agree with TRBD2. V shed 2 bases, J shed 0 bases, and the junction held 11 bases outside the gene matches. CDR1 and CDR2 (germline): MNHEY, SVGEGT. CDR3 length: 20 amino acids.